The entry that follows covers one T cell receptor (beta chain) sequence. This record belongs to a study of cytotoxic CD8 clonotypes in ibrutinib-treated CLL. Study details: Median treatment time before response sampling was over ten months, range 6 to 36.

Frozen-stored PBMCs produced 1.5 to 2.5 micrograms of genomic DNA for TCR beta libraries. The germline CDR1 and CDR2 sequences are MNHEY and SVGAGI. The CDR3 loop spans 13 amino acids. Trimming shortened V by 1 base and J by 5 bases, and 8 bases separated the two germline ends. Sequencing was performed with immunoSEQ multiplex PCR; in TCRdb, only in-frame clones are kept and a portion is missing. Here the sample spans 150,000 to 250,000 clones, around three quarters being singletons. This specimen was PBMCs, taken after 24 months of ibrutinib treatment. This sequence joins TRBV6-5 and TRBJ1-2; D uncertain. The sequence was collected from a human donor with chronic lymphocytic leukemia. CDR3 protein: CASSYLLFYGYTF. CDR3 DNA: TGTGCCAGCAGTTACTTGCTGTTTTATGGCTACACCTTC.